This TCR beta chain was identified during a study of blood T cell repertoires in COVID-19. The overall study: COVID-19 samples, acute and convalescent, were from the United States, Italy and Spain. T cells, B-cell-depleted T cells, or PBMCs supplied cDNA or gDNA.

As originally analysed: By means of reference gene primer amplification, nucleated cell counts were estimated. The data were produced by immunoSEQ multiplex PCR, yet TCRdb's version contains in-frame clones alone and is incomplete. The V and J calls and clone size are taken from that table; D and trimming were inferred from the DNA. The table lists 250,000 or so clones, 80% to 90% of them singletons. This CDR3 comprises 18 residues. Looked up from germline, CDR1 is SGHVS and CDR2 is FNYEAQ. V gave up 5 bases and J gave up 2 bases; unmatched junction bases: 14. Sequences were obtained from peripheral blood. This sequence was found in a middle-aged man with acute or convalescent COVID-19. This rearrangement joins TRBV7-6 to TRBJ1-5; 8 bases map to TRBD1. CDR3 sequence: CASSPRSADREGNQPQHF. For the CDR3, the DNA is TGTGCCAGCAGCCCTCGAAGCGCGGACAGGGAGGGCAATCAGCCCCAGCATTTT.